Below, 27 T cell receptor beta chains from the same sample are listed, as sequenced in a study of cytomegalovirus exposure and HLA in healthy donors. Use of 60 Vbeta and 13 Jbeta primers characterized the PCR. Generated by immunoSEQ multiplex PCR, the TCRdb table keeps only in-frame clones and is missing some. The top ten clones hold over 4.5% of a sample with 150,000 to 200,000 clones, around 81% of them seen once. Input material: PBMCs. These receptors all come from a woman between 18 and 29 years old in good health and CMV-seropositive.

The V and J genes are TRBV11-2 and TRBJ2-7; possible D gene TRBD1, 7 bases. The germline V gene encodes CDR1 SGHAT and CDR2 FQNNGV. This CDR3 has 14 amino acids. The V gene lost 5 bases and the J gene lost 2 bases, with 13 bases spanning the gap. The CDR3 sequence is CASSRGTVTYEQYF. The CDR3 DNA reads as TGTGCCAGCAGCCGCGGGACAGTTACCTACGAGCAGTACTTC. Complete variable domain (other parts from reference TRBV11-2 and TRBJ2-7): EAGVAQSPRYKIIEKRQSVAFWCNPISGHATLYWYQQILGQGPKLLIQFQNNGVVDDSQLPKDRFSAERLKGVDSTLKIQPAKLEDSAVYLCASSRGTVTYEQYFGPGTRLTVT.

The chain has TRBV4-3 and TRBJ1-2, with TRBD1 identical over 7 bases. The germline V gene encodes CDR1 LGHNA and CDR2 YSLEER. Unmatched junction bases numbered 5, after V lost 3 bases and J lost 4 bases. The CDR3 runs 14 residues. The CDR3 region is CASSQTGSGYGYTF. DNA for the CDR3: TGCGCCAGCAGCCAGACAGGGTCCGGCTATGGCTACACCTTC.

This clone was observed once. The V call is TRBV5-6, the J call TRBJ1-4, with 8 bases matching TRBD1. The ends lost 5 bases at V and 2 bases at J; junction bases unmatched: 11. The V gene's germline CDR1 is SGHDT and CDR2 YYEEEE. The CDR3 runs to 17 residues. The CDR3 is CASSRTTGGGTNEKLFF. The CDR3 DNA is TGTGCCAGCAGTCGAACTACAGGGGGAGGGACTAATGAAAAACTGTTTTTT.

The chain couples TRBV30 to TRBJ2-7; D is perhaps TRBD2 (6 bases). V shed 4 bases and J shed 2 bases, with 15 bases lying between them. Germline V gene lookup returns CDR1 GTSNPN and CDR2 SVGIG (reference sequence). This CDR3 region has 14 residues. CDR3 sequence (DNA): TGTGCCTGGACCTCAGCGGGTGCCACCTACGAGCAGTACTTC. Encoded protein: CAWTSAGATYEQYF.

The CDR3 spells CASSSRTSGGEEQFF. The CDR3 bases are TGTGCCAGCAGCTCCCGGACTAGCGGGGGGGAGGAGCAGTTCTTC. This chain joins TRBV11-2 and TRBJ2-1; 15 bases fit TRBD2. The CDR3 covers 15 residues. V was clipped by 4 bases and J by 10 bases; unmatched bases: 5. Looked up from germline, CDR1 is SGHAT and CDR2 is FQNNGV.

This clone was observed a few times. Additional DNA sequences in this sample encode the identical CDR3. The chain carries TRBV7-2 and TRBJ1-2; the match to TRBD1 covers 7 bases. The CDR3 consists of 15 residues. Germline V gene sequence: CDR1 SGHTA, CDR2 FQGNSA. Germline trimming cut 1 base from V and 0 bases from J; bases unmatched to any gene: 2. The DNA of the CDR3 is TGTGCCAGCAGCTTAGACAGGGGACCTAACTATGGCTACACCTTC. As protein: CASSLDRGPNYGYTF.

The chain carries TRBV29-1 and TRBJ2-7; D is perhaps TRBD1 (5 bases). Trimming shortened V by 2 bases and J by 4 bases, and 9 bases separated the two germline ends. Germline loops: CDR1 SQVTM, CDR2 ANQGSEA. This CDR3 is built from 12 residues. The CDR3, as DNA: TGCAGCGTTGAAACGGACAAGTACGAGCAGTACTTC. Translation gives CSVETDKYEQYF.

This clone showed up just once. The CDR3 is CASSLDRAGNQPQHF. DNA for the CDR3: TGCGCCAGCAGCCTTGACAGGGCGGGCAATCAGCCCCAGCATTTT. The chain carries TRBV4-1 and TRBJ1-5; 7 nucleotides line up with TRBD1. The germline V gene encodes CDR1 MGHRA and CDR2 YSYEKL. The trim removed 4 bases at V and 2 bases at J, leaving 5 bases unmatched. The CDR3 totals 15 residues.

The chain links TRBV7-2 to TRBJ1-5, with 8 nucleotides matching TRBD1. The CDR3 runs to 14 residues. Germline trimming cut 4 bases from V and 4 bases from J; bases unmatched to any gene: 3. Per germline, CDR1 SGHTA and CDR2 FQGNSA. The CDR3 nucleotides are TGTGCCAGCAGCTCTCGACAGGGGAATCAGCCCCAGCATTTT. It translates to CASSSRQGNQPQHF.

V is TRBV5-5 and J is TRBJ2-1; D may be TRBD1 (5 bases). The CDR3 consists of 16 residues. Germline assignment: CDR1 SGHKS and CDR2 YYEKEE (reference sequence). Trimming took 4 bases from V and 0 from J, leaving 14 bases between them. This CDR3 is CASSSSGRGSYNEQFF. CDR3 DNA sequence: TGTGCCAGCAGCAGCTCCGGTAGGGGCTCCTACAATGAGCAGTTCTTC.

This clone was detected a few times. The chain has TRBV10-3 and TRBJ1-2, with unresolved D. The CDR3 covers 13 residues. V was cut by 2 bases and J by 9 bases, with 13 bases left in between. Germline CDR1 ENHRY, CDR2 SYGVKD. The CDR3 sequence: CAISEGGIGSYTF. DNA for the CDR3: TGTGCCATCAGTGAGGGAGGGATCGGTAGCTACACCTTC.

The V and J genes are TRBV4-1 and TRBJ2-7; D perhaps matches TRBD2 (6 bases). Trimming removed 4 bases from V and 5 bases from J, with 21 bases in between. The CDR3 runs to 16 residues. CDR1 is MGHRA, CDR2 YSYEKL, per germline. In nucleotides, the CDR3 is TGCGCCAGCAGCCTCCAGACGGGGGTGACTCCGAACGAGCAGTACTTC. Its translation: CASSLQTGVTPNEQYF.

The table lists this clone with a count of one. The chain joins TRBV12-5 to TRBJ1-2, with TRBD1 matching 9 bases. After removal of 0 bases from V and 0 bases from J, the junction contained 17 bases not matched to a gene. Per germline, CDR1 LGHNT and CDR2 FRNRAP. The CDR3 runs 21 residues. The CDR3 is CASGLVRSDPGQGKPNYGYTF. CDR3 DNA: TGTGCTAGTGGTTTGGTTCGCTCCGACCCGGGACAGGGCAAACCTAACTATGGCTACACCTTC.

The chain has TRBV6-1 and TRBJ2-2, with a weak D call TRBD1 (5 bases). V lost 0 bases and J lost 6, with 5 bases in between. The CDR3 totals 13 residues. CDR1 is MNHNS and CDR2 is SASEGT in the germline V gene. CDR3 region: CASSEAGAGELFF. The CDR3 nucleotides are TGTGCCAGCAGTGAAGCAGGGGCCGGGGAGCTGTTTTTT.

The CDR3 nucleotides are TGCGCCAGCAGCCAAGGCTCCGGGACAGGGAACCAAGAGACCCAGTACTTC. This translates into CASSQGSGTGNQETQYF. The chain employs TRBV4-3 and TRBJ2-5; 9 nucleotides agree with TRBD1. The length of the CDR3 is 17 residues. Germline V lookup: CDR1 LGHNA, CDR2 YSLEER. With V trimmed by 1 base and J by 0 bases, 6 bases remained unmatched.

The genes are TRBV28 and TRBJ2-7; 11 positions agree with TRBD1. The V and J ends lost 4 bases and 4 bases, in that order; junction bases with no gene match: 0. Germline V gene data show CDR1 as MDHEN and CDR2 as SYDVKM. The CDR3 covers 13 residues. CDR3 DNA sequence: TGTGCCAGCAGTTGGGACAGGGGGTACGAGCAGTACTTC. Protein: CASSWDRGYEQYF.

The chain is built from TRBV15 and TRBJ1-5; D is perhaps TRBD1 (6 bases). CDR1 and CDR2 from the germline V gene are LNHNV and YYDKDF (reference sequence). With 3 bases removed from V and 2 bases from J, the gap between germline ends came to 11 bases. The CDR3 has 15 amino acids. As DNA, the CDR3 is TGTGCCACCAGCAGCAGGGGCTTCGGCAATCAGCCCCAGCATTTT. Its translation: CATSSRGFGNQPQHF.

The V call is TRBV27, the J call TRBJ2-1; the D gene is possibly TRBD2 (5 bases). Germline values: CDR1 MNHEY, CDR2 SMNVEV (reference sequence). V lost 5 bases to trimming and J lost 7 bases, with 15 bases between them. The CDR3 extends over 14 amino acids. The CDR3 region is CASSRTRERNEQFF. The CDR3 region has the DNA TGTGCCAGCAGTCGCACGAGGGAGAGAAATGAGCAGTTCTTC.

The gene calls are TRBV29-1 and TRBJ1-2; 8 bases agree with TRBD1. V gave up 6 bases and J gave up 4 bases; unmatched junction bases: 4. CDR1 and CDR2 (germline): SQVTM, ANQGSEA. CDR3 size: 12 residues. CDR3 protein: CSVGDRSYGYTF. CDR3 DNA sequence: TGCAGCGTAGGGGACAGGAGCTATGGCTACACCTTC.

The rearrangement links TRBV10-1 to TRBJ1-5; possible D gene TRBD1, 5 bases. Germline V gene sequence: CDR1 WNHNN, CDR2 SYGVQD (reference sequence). This CDR3 contains 13 residues. V shed 4 bases and J shed 4 bases, with 8 bases lying between them. The CDR3 here is CASSGGLNQPQHF. The CDR3 DNA is TGCGCCAGCAGTGGGGGCCTGAATCAGCCCCAGCATTTT.

A few counts support this clone. The gene calls are TRBV5-4 and TRBJ1-1; D may be TRBD1 (6 bases). Germline V CDR1 and CDR2: SGHNT, YYREEE (reference sequence). The germline V and J ends were trimmed by 1 base and 1 base, with 8 bases remaining between them. This CDR3 is 14 amino acids long. The CDR3 sequence is CASSLTGQNTEAFF. CDR3 sequence (DNA): TGTGCCAGCAGCTTGACAGGGCAGAACACTGAAGCTTTCTTT.

Only one count was recorded for this clone. V is TRBV13 and J is TRBJ2-5, with TRBD2 as a possible D gene (6 bases). The germline gives CDR1 PRHDT, CDR2 FYEKMQ (reference sequence). Trimming stripped 4 bases from V and 3 bases from J, with 9 bases between. The CDR3 runs 13 residues. CDR3 in DNA: TGTGCCAGCAGCTCCTCGGGGGAAGAGACCCAGTACTTC. Its protein product is CASSSSGEETQYF.

The chain links TRBV7-3 to TRBJ1-4; D is perhaps TRBD1 (5 bases). V was trimmed by 5 bases and J by 8 bases, leaving 18 bases between them. This CDR3 has 15 amino acids. CDR1 is SGHTA and CDR2 is FQGTGA in the germline V gene. In DNA, the CDR3 is TGTGCCAGCAGCCCGACCGGGACGGAGGGGGAAAAACTGTTTTTT. This sequence encodes CASSPTGTEGEKLFF.

The rearrangement links TRBV7-7 to TRBJ2-5; the D gene is possibly TRBD2 (5 bases). This CDR3 spans 13 amino acids. V shed 2 bases and J shed 4 bases, with 8 bases lying between them. Germline V gene data show CDR1 as SSHAT and CDR2 as FNYEAQ (reference sequence). CDR3 loop: CASSLNAGETQYF. CDR3 sequence (DNA): TGTGCCAGCAGCTTAAACGCGGGAGAGACCCAGTACTTC.

The chain recombines TRBV6-5 with TRBJ2-1, with 8 nucleotides matching TRBD2. The CDR3 runs 16 residues. Germline V gene sequence: CDR1 MNHEY, CDR2 SVGAGI. The V and J ends lost 3 bases and 12 bases, in that order; junction bases with no gene match: 16. The CDR3 DNA follows: TGTGCCAGCAGTTATTCTGCCTTTTGGCGGGGGGAGGCGCAGTTCTTC. Translating gives CASSYSAFWRGEAQFF.

The V call is TRBV4-1, the J call TRBJ1-2; D unclear. V shed 11 bases and J shed 8 bases, with 9 bases lying between them. Germline V lookup: CDR1 MGHRA, CDR2 YSYEKL. This CDR3 region has 9 residues. The CDR3 region is CAREKGYTF. CDR3 DNA: TGCGCCCGAGAAAAAGGCTACACCTTC.

The V gene is TRBV27, the J gene TRBJ2-3, with 10 bases that match TRBD1. The length of the CDR3 is 15 residues. Germline assignment: CDR1 MNHEY and CDR2 SMNVEV (reference sequence). V was clipped by 8 bases and J by 5 bases; unmatched bases: 10. The CDR3 loop is CASRLWTGGIDTQYF. CDR3 in DNA: TGTGCCAGCCGGCTATGGACAGGGGGGATAGATACGCAGTATTTT.